This T cell receptor beta chain was sequenced for a study of control samples from healthy donors and cancer patients (dated by TCRdb to 2018 to 2020). V loses 9 bases, J loses 0 bases, and the germline ends lie 15 bases apart. The CDR3 has 14 amino acids, counting the end cysteine and phenylalanine. Only the CDR3 DNA stays, 42 bases, in frame from base 1. Reading the germline V gene (reference sequence) gives CDR1 LNHDA and CDR2 SQIVND. Remarks on this clone: It has no known antigen specificity.

Library method: the immunoSEQ multiplex PCR assay. Entries here come from immuneACCESS through TCRdb and include only in-frame sequences with V and J called. Some clones fail to appear in such tables; in the studies checked, an unresolved V gene covers under half of the shortfall, and the cause of the remainder is unknown. Per the sample table, the count is about 210,000 clones. The top ten constitute approximately 2.2% of the sample. Recombination joined TRBV19 with TRBJ2-7; the D gene is perhaps TRBD2, from 6 matching bases. Sequenced sample: blood. The source is a young woman in good health. The nucleotides read TGTGCCAGCCTGATCGGGACTCTCTCCTACGAGCAGTACTTC. It codes for CASLIGTLSYEQYF.